The 24 T cell receptor beta chains reported below all come from one sample, sequenced in a study of T cells in Graves' hyperthyroidism and ophthalmopathy. Amplification targeted TCR beta CDR3 regions from RNA transcripts. Using the HTBI primer set, a first-round RT-PCR was run on the TCR CDR3. TCRdb independently ran MiXCR on the multiplex PCR reads; one entry per CDR3 protein. The table records more than 500,000 distinct CDR3 sequences, over 45% of them present only once. The material sequenced was peripheral blood or thyroid tissue (not recorded which). The receptors shown here come from an adult woman with Graves' disease, either hyperthyroidism or ophthalmopathy (not recorded which).

This clonotype was observed a handful of times. The rearrangement joins TRBV7-2 to TRBJ2-5, with 7 positions matching TRBD2. CDR3 length equals 16 residues. The ends lost 5 bases at V and 0 bases at J; junction bases unmatched: 9. Germline V gene data show CDR1 as SGHTA and CDR2 as FQGNSA. CDR3 nucleotide sequence: TGTGCCAGCAGCCGCCGGAGCGGGACGTACCAAGAGACCCAGTACTTC. As protein: CASSRRSGTYQETQYF.

This clonotype was seen only a few times. The chain couples TRBV28 to TRBJ2-5, with D tentatively TRBD2 (6 bases). Germline-derived CDR1 and CDR2 are MDHEN and SYDVKM. The CDR3 covers 14 residues. V lost 6 bases and J 3 bases, leaving 14 bases between the germline ends. CDR3 nucleotide sequence: TGTGCCAGCAGCCCTCGGGGGTTTGAAGAGACCCAGTACTTC. Residues: CASSPRGFEETQYF.

V usage is TRBV29-1 and J usage is TRBJ2-7; D is possibly TRBD2 (6 bases). Germline V CDR1 and CDR2: SQVTM, ANQGSEA. The V and J ends lost 8 bases and 5 bases respectively, with 19 bases between them. The CDR3 length is 13 residues. The CDR3 here is CSLGPGESDEQYF. DNA of the CDR3: TGCAGCTTAGGTCCGGGGGAGTCAGACGAGCAGTACTTC.

Many counts were recorded for this clonotype. V and J are TRBV20-1 and TRBJ2-5, with 14 bases fitting TRBD2. The V gene's germline CDR1 is DFQATT and CDR2 SNEGSKA (reference sequence). The CDR3 is 17 residues long. The junction had 9 bases not matched to a gene; V was cut back by 6 bases and J by 0 bases. CDR3 sequence: CSAPTSGRVGDQETQYF. The CDR3, as DNA: TGCAGTGCGCCGACTAGCGGGAGGGTTGGGGACCAAGAGACCCAGTACTTC.

At least ten counts were recorded for this clonotype. The V and J genes are TRBV10-3 and TRBJ1-2, with 9 bases aligning to TRBD1. V lost 6 bases to trimming and J lost 5 bases; unmatched junction nucleotides: 16. From germline, CDR1 is ENHRY and CDR2 SYGVKD. This CDR3 has 17 residues. The CDR3 is CAISLGQGKGGGYGYTF. CDR3 nucleotide sequence: TGTGCCATCAGCCTGGGACAGGGCAAAGGCGGCGGTTATGGCTACACCTTC.

J is TRBJ1-2 and V is TRBV5-1; no reliable D call. The V gene's germline CDR1 is SGHRS and CDR2 YFSETQ. The CDR3 loop spans 12 amino acids. V lost 4 bases and J 3 bases, leaving 7 bases between the germline ends. CDR3 sequence (DNA): TGCGCCAGCAGCCACTCGTACTATGGCTACACCTTC. Translated: CASSHSYYGYTF.

This chain links TRBV10-3 with TRBJ2-5; a possible D gene is TRBD2 (5 bases). V lost 3 bases to trimming and J lost 3 bases, with 14 bases between them. The CDR3 loop spans 15 amino acids. Germline CDR1 reads ENHRY; CDR2 reads SYGVKD. The CDR3 protein is CAISDQKAGKETQYF. The CDR3, as DNA: TGTGCCATCAGTGATCAGAAGGCGGGCAAAGAGACCCAGTACTTC.

This clonotype was picked up many times. The gene calls are TRBV29-1 and TRBJ1-2; 7 bases fit TRBD1. The CDR3 loop spans 12 amino acids. Trimming took 4 bases from V and 4 from J; bases not matched to a gene: 3. Germline-derived CDR1 and CDR2 are SQVTM and ANQGSEA. CDR3 protein: CSVGRDSYGYTF. Here the CDR3 DNA reads TGCAGCGTTGGAAGGGACAGCTATGGCTACACCTTC.

This chain joins TRBV7-8 and TRBJ1-1, with D hard to call. There are 15 residues in the CDR3. Germline V gene data show CDR1 as SGHVS and CDR2 as FQNEAQ. The V and J ends lost 1 base and 4 bases respectively, with 13 bases between them. The CDR3 here is CASSLGEALGTEAFF. CDR3 coding DNA: TGTGCCAGCAGCTTAGGAGAGGCCCTCGGCACTGAAGCTTTCTTT. The full variable domain, completed using reference TRBV7-8 and TRBJ1-1, is GAGVSQSPRYKVAKRGQDVALRCDPISGHVSLFWYQQALGQGPEFLTYFQNEAQLDKSGLPSDRFFAERPEGSVSTLKIQRTQQEDSAVYLCASSLGEALGTEAFFGQGTRLTVV.

Note on this clonotype: Given a much more abundant clone one base away, this may be a read error. This chain links TRBV6-5 with TRBJ2-2; TRBD2 matches at 7 bases. The CDR3 extends over 15 amino acids. Germline CDR1 reads MNHEY; CDR2 reads SVGAGI. The V gene end was trimmed by 6 bases and the J gene end by 6 bases; junction bases not matched to a gene: 10. The CDR3: CASSRRRGEAGELFF. The CDR3 region has the DNA TGTGCCAGCAGCCGACGACGGGGGGAGGCCGGGGAGCTGTTTTTT.

This rearrangement joins TRBV7-8 to TRBJ1-1; 8 bases fit TRBD1. Germline V lookup: CDR1 SGHVS, CDR2 FQNEAQ. This CDR3 is 15 amino acids long. J gave up 2 bases and V 8 bases, and 10 bases lay outside the gene matches. CDR3 in DNA: TGTGCCAGCTCCCACCGGGACAGGATAAACACTGAAGCTTTCTTT. It specifies CASSHRDRINTEAFF.

The chain carries TRBV20-1 and TRBJ1-5, with D unresolved. The CDR3 totals 12 residues. Per the germline V gene, CDR1 is DFQATT and CDR2 is SNEGSKA (reference sequence). The germline V and J ends were trimmed by 5 bases and 7 bases, with 12 bases remaining between them. CDR3: CSAGVSGQPQHF. In DNA, the CDR3 is TGCAGTGCTGGAGTATCGGGGCAGCCCCAGCATTTT.

The gene calls are TRBV25-1 and TRBJ2-5; D is unresolved. The germline V gene has CDR1 MGHDK and CDR2 SYGVNS. This CDR3 is built from 14 residues. V gave up 9 bases and J gave up 1 base, with 15 bases separating them. CDR3 sequence (DNA): TGTGCCAGTGCTAGAGGTTTATCCCAAGAGACCCAGTACTTC. It yields the protein CASARGLSQETQYF.

On this clonotype itself: The DNA is omitted, as the CDR3 cannot be located on it reliably, and the CDR3 follows TCRdb's listing. The rearrangement joins TRBV25-1 to TRBJ1-6; whether TRBD1, the table's D call, matches the DNA was not checked. Germline V gives CDR1 MGHDK, CDR2 SYGVNS. The CDR3 contains 16 residues when both ends are counted. CDR3 amino acids: CACSARNRGSNSPLHF.

The V gene is TRBV20-1, the J gene TRBJ2-7; tentatively, D is TRBD1 (6 bases). CDR3 length: 14 residues. V shed 1 base and J shed 6 bases, with 16 bases lying between them. Germline V gene sequence: CDR1 DFQATT, CDR2 SNEGSKA (reference sequence). The CDR3 nucleotides are TGCAGTGCTAGAGCTCCAACGACAGGCGTCGAGCAGTACTTC. Protein product: CSARAPTTGVEQYF.

This clonotype was seen only a few times. This chain links TRBV28 with TRBJ2-2; D is uncertain. V shed 10 bases and J shed 6 bases, with 12 bases lying between them. There are 12 residues in the CDR3. Germline V gives CDR1 MDHEN, CDR2 SYDVKM. The CDR3 spells CATQKGSGELFF. CDR3 sequence (DNA): TGTGCCACCCAAAAAGGTTCCGGGGAGCTGTTTTTT.

Ten or more counts support this clonotype. The chain links TRBV9 to TRBJ1-2; the D gene is possibly TRBD1 (5 bases). Per germline, CDR1 SGDLS and CDR2 YYNGEE. V was trimmed by 3 bases and J by 5 bases, leaving 11 bases between them. There are 13 residues in the CDR3. CDR3 sequence: CASSDTSGYGYTF. The CDR3 coding sequence is TGTGCCAGCAGCGACACCTCAGGGTATGGCTACACCTTC.

The chain is built from TRBV20-1 and TRBJ1-2; D not resolved. In germline, CDR1 is DFQATT, CDR2 SNEGSKA (reference sequence). Between the trimmed V and J ends, which lost 2 bases and 8 bases, there was a span of 18 bases. The CDR3 runs 14 residues. CDR3 protein: CSARPPGGRGGYTF. DNA of the CDR3: TGCAGTGCTAGACCGCCGGGAGGACGTGGAGGCTACACCTTC.

This clonotype was seen repeatedly, ten times or more. As DNA, the CDR3 is TGTGCCAGCAGTGGAGAGTGGGAGACCCAGTACTTC. It translates to CASSGEWETQYF. This chain connects TRBV2 to TRBJ2-5; D unclear. Trimming cost V 4 bases and J 5 bases, with 8 bases left between them. CDR3 length: 12 amino acids. Germline-derived CDR1 and CDR2 are SNHLY and FYNNEI.

The rearrangement uses TRBV7-8 and TRBJ1-1; 9 nucleotides match TRBD1. This CDR3 is 14 amino acids long. V dropped 3 bases and J dropped 6; count of bases not matched to a gene: 5. Germline V gene lookup returns CDR1 SGHVS and CDR2 FQNEAQ. This CDR3 reads CASSFRDRVSEAFF. The DNA for the CDR3 is TGTGCCAGCAGCTTCCGGGACAGGGTTTCTGAAGCTTTCTTT.

This clonotype has ten or more counts. The chain links TRBV5-4 to TRBJ1-5; D is unresolved. Trimming cost V 2 bases and J 3 bases, with 3 bases left between them. The V gene's germline CDR1 is SGHNT and CDR2 YYREEE (reference sequence). This CDR3 is built from 12 residues. The CDR3 region has the DNA TGTGCCAGCAGCTTCCCCAATCAGCCCCAGCATTTT. Encoded protein: CASSFPNQPQHF.

This clonotype was seen repeatedly, ten times or more. This chain uses TRBV7-8 with TRBJ1-4; D unclear. This CDR3 has 12 residues. V dropped 5 bases and J dropped 8 bases, with 9 bases sitting between them. Germline lookup yields CDR1 SGHVS and CDR2 FQNEAQ. The chain's CDR3 is CASSLEAEKLFF. DNA of the CDR3: TGTGCCAGCAGCCTTGAGGCGGAAAAACTGTTTTTT.

The V call is TRBV5-1, the J call TRBJ1-1, with 10 bases identical to TRBD1. J gave up 5 bases and V 0 bases, and 7 bases lay outside the gene matches. The length of the CDR3 is 16 residues. Germline V gives CDR1 SGHRS, CDR2 YFSETQ. This chain's CDR3 is CASSLEGQGRKTEAFF. The CDR3 region has the DNA TGCGCCAGCAGCTTGGAGGGACAGGGGCGGAAAACTGAAGCTTTCTTT.

At least ten counts were recorded for this clonotype. This chain uses TRBV20-1 with TRBJ1-6, with a weak D call TRBD1 (6 bases). The CDR3 covers 13 residues. The germline V gene encodes CDR1 DFQATT and CDR2 SNEGSKA (reference sequence). Between the trimmed V and J ends, which lost 5 bases and 7 bases, there was a span of 12 bases. The CDR3 loop reads CSAQQGGNSPLHF. The DNA for the CDR3 is TGCAGTGCTCAACAGGGAGGGAATTCACCCCTCCACTTT.